Listed below are T cell receptor beta chains from one sample, sequenced in a study of beta chain features in type 1 diabetes. Assay used: immunoSEQ multiplex PCR; TCRdb lists only in-frame clones, some missing. Here the sample spans about 340,000 clones, roughly 13% being singletons. The specimen was naive CD4+ T cells from blood. The receptors stem from a woman under 30 with type 1 diabetes. The CDR3 runs from the conserved cysteine through the conserved F or W. A D gene is named only where the DNA matches it firmly. Not all rows give a size; the values are once, few, many and, for expanded clones, a class.

J,V,D,size,CDR3,DNA
TRBJ2-7,TRBV5-1,NA,NA,CASSLGAVYEQYF,TGCGCCAGCAGCTTGGGTGCGGTCTACGAGCAGTACTTC
TRBJ1-1,TRBV9,NA,few,CASSVVTGMGTEAFF,TGTGCCAGCAGCGTAGTTACAGGGATGGGGACTGAAGCTTTCTTT
TRBJ1-1,TRBV20-1,NA,few,CSVGGNTEAFF,TGCAGTGTTGGAGGGAACACTGAAGCTTTCTTT
TRBJ2-1,TRBV9,NA,NA,CASSVAQDYNEQFF,TGTGCCAGCAGCGTAGCCCAGGACTACAATGAGCAGTTCTTC
TRBJ1-2,TRBV7-6,NA,NA,CASSSGPVGYTF,TGTGCCAGCAGCTCAGGCCCGGTTGGCTACACCTTC
TRBJ2-5,TRBV11-3,NA,few,CASSSDQGWETQYF,TGTGCCAGCAGTTCAGACCAGGGGTGGGAGACCCAGTACTTC
TRBJ2-1,TRBV7-9,NA,few,CASSLAGGTYNEQFF,TGTGCCAGCAGCTTAGCGGGAGGCACCTACAATGAGCAGTTCTTC
TRBJ2-1,TRBV28,TRBD1,NA,CASSGNRGRRNEQFF,TGTGCCAGCAGCGGCAACAGGGGGCGAAGGAATGAGCAGTTCTTC
TRBJ2-1,TRBV19,NA,NA,CASSIDPVGLHNEQFF,TGTGCCAGTAGTATAGATCCGGTAGGACTCCACAATGAGCAGTTCTTC
TRBJ1-1,TRBV27,TRBD1,NA,CASSLWDRAEAFF,TGTGCCAGCAGTTTATGGGACAGGGCTGAAGCTTTCTTT
TRBJ2-1,TRBV7-2,NA,NA,CASSSSDSEQFF,TGTGCCAGCAGCTCAAGCGACAGTGAGCAGTTCTTC
TRBJ2-7,TRBV5-4,TRBD1,NA,CASTEGQDYEQYF,TGTGCCAGCACGGAGGGACAGGACTACGAGCAGTACTTC
TRBJ2-1,TRBV19,TRBD2,few,CASGTSGRAQQFF,TGTGCCAGTGGGACTAGCGGGAGGGCCCAGCAGTTCTTC
TRBJ1-1,TRBV30,TRBD1,few,CAWSLGQGTEAFF,TGTGCCTGGAGTCTAGGACAGGGCACTGAAGCTTTCTTT
TRBJ2-5,TRBV7-2,TRBD2,few,CASSRSGTQETQYF,TGTGCCAGCAGCCGTAGCGGGACCCAAGAGACCCAGTACTTC
TRBJ1-3,TRBV6-5,NA,few,CASNQGNTIYF,TGTGCCAGCAACCAGGGAAACACCATATATTTT
TRBJ2-7,TRBV27,TRBD2,few,CASSPLAGGPEQYF,TGTGCCAGCAGTCCCCTAGCGGGAGGTCCCGAGCAGTACTTC
TRBJ2-1,TRBV11-2,TRBD2,few,CASSLSRGGRMEFF,TGTGCCAGCAGCCTCTCCCGGGGCGGGAGAATGGAGTTCTTC
TRBJ2-7,TRBV6-5,NA,NA,CASSSRGGSYEQYF,TGTGCCAGCAGTTCTAGGGGGGGCTCCTACGAGCAGTACTTC
TRBJ2-7,TRBV20-1,NA,NA,CSARVTYEQYF,TGCAGTGCTAGAGTCACATACGAGCAGTACTTC
TRBJ2-7,TRBV6-5,TRBD2,few,CASIKGGGSSYEQYF,TGTGCCAGCATCAAGGGAGGCGGGAGCTCCTACGAGCAGTACTTC
TRBJ2-5,TRBV19,NA,once,CASSIQGAVQETQYF,TGTGCCAGTAGTATTCAAGGGGCGGTTCAAGAGACCCAGTACTTC
TRBJ2-5,TRBV9,TRBD1,NA,CASSDAPGTGVRETQYF,TGTGCCAGCAGCGACGCCCCCGGGACAGGAGTTCGAGAGACCCAGTACTTC
TRBJ2-5,TRBV19,TRBD2,many,CASRKSSGGETQYF,TGTGCCAGTAGAAAATCTAGCGGCGGGGAGACCCAGTACTTC
TRBJ1-5,TRBV27,TRBD1,few,CASSLSGYGTGNGQPQHF,TGTGCCAGCAGTTTATCAGGCTACGGGACAGGGAACGGGCAGCCCCAGCATTTT
TRBJ2-3,TRBV11-2,NA,few,CASSSGSTDTQYF,TGTGCCAGCAGCTCCGGGTCCACAGATACGCAGTATTTT
TRBJ1-2,TRBV29-1,TRBD1,few,CSVSRDSLYGYTF,TGCAGCGTCTCAAGGGACAGCCTCTATGGCTACACCTTC
TRBJ2-1,TRBV6-6,TRBD2,NA,CASSAGTSGRGNEQFF,TGTGCCAGCAGTGCAGGGACTAGCGGGAGAGGGAATGAGCAGTTCTTC
TRBJ2-5,TRBV28,NA,NA,CASSLTSPGPETQYF,TGTGCCAGCAGCCTTACTAGCCCGGGGCCCGAGACCCAGTACTTC
TRBJ2-7,TRBV28,TRBD2,NA,CASTPLAGTFYEQYF,TGTGCCAGCACCCCACTAGCGGGTACCTTCTACGAGCAGTACTTC
TRBJ1-2,TRBV25-1,NA,few,CATLTGVGGYTF,TGTGCCACCCTGACAGGCGTCGGTGGCTACACCTTC
TRBJ2-7,TRBV9,TRBD1,NA,CASSVAQGQDSYEQYF,TGTGCCAGCAGCGTAGCTCAGGGACAGGACTCCTACGAGCAGTACTTC
TRBJ2-3,TRBV27,TRBD2,few,CATSREADGQTQYF,TGTGCCACCTCGCGGGAGGCCGATGGCCAAACGCAGTATTTT
TRBJ2-7,TRBV5-1,NA,NA,CASSLDSISYEQYF,TGCGCCAGCAGCTTGGATAGCATCTCCTACGAGCAGTACTTC
TRBJ1-1,TRBV10-3,NA,few,CAISPRGAMNTEAFF,TGTGCCATCAGCCCCCGGGGGGCTATGAACACTGAAGCTTTCTTT